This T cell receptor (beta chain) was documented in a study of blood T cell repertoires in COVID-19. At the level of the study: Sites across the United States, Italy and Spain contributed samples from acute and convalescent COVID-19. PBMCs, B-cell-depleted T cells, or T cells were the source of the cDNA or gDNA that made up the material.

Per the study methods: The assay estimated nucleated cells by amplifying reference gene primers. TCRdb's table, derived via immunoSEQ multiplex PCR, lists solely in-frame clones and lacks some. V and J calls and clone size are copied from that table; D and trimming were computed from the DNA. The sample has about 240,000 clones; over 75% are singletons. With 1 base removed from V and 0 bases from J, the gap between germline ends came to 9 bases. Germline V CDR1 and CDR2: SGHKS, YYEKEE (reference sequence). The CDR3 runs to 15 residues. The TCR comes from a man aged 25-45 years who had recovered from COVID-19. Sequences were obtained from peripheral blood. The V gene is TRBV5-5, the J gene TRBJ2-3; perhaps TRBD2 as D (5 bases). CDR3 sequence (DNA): TGTGCCAGCAGCTTGACTAGACTAAGCACAGATACGCAGTATTTT. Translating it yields CASSLTRLSTDTQYF.